The entry below describes one T cell receptor (beta chain). The data were taken from a study of blood T cells in healthy people across ages. The CDR3 extends over 19 amino acids. With V trimmed by 1 base and J by 11 bases, 23 bases remained unmatched. Germline-derived CDR1 and CDR2 are MGHDK and SYGVNS. Sample-barcoded 5' priming and a J-beta primer mix drove a second PCR of 7 to 11 cycles. MiXCR, run by TCRdb on the 5' RACE reads, gives a single entry per CDR3 protein. This table has around 710,000 distinct CDR3 sequences, roughly 41% appearing once. The rearrangement joins TRBV25-1 to TRBJ2-5, with TRBD2 matching over 9 bases. Sequenced: blood. This clonotype was obtained from a woman in her sixties or seventies in good health. The CDR3 spells CASSELGSGRSTGYNEQYF. The CDR3 DNA is TGTGCCAGCAGTGAATTAGGTAGCGGGAGAAGTACGGGCTACAATGAGCAGTACTTC.